The 8 T cell receptor beta chains below come from one sample, sequenced in a study of cytomegalovirus exposure and HLA in healthy donors (TCRdb year 2017). Receptors were amplified or captured by the immunoSEQ multiplex PCR assay. For the multiplex PCR, a mixture combining 60 forward primers for TCR Vbeta segments and 13 reverse primers for TCR Jbeta segments was used. This is the immuneACCESS table as TCRdb keeps it, with only in-frame sequences that have V and J called. A part of the clones is gone; compared with another copy, unresolved V genes explain less than half, and the rest is unexplained. In all, the sample holds around 200,000 clones, and 80% to 90% of those were seen once. 1.2% of the sample goes to the ten largest clones. Sequencing was done on a sample of PBMCs. The source of these receptors is a girl aged 2 to 9 in good health and CMV-seropositive.

The chain has TRBV6-5 and TRBJ2-7, with a weak D call TRBD1 (6 bases). The CDR3 spans 14 residues. Looked up from germline, CDR1 is MNHEY and CDR2 is SVGAGI. V was trimmed by 5 bases and J by 2 bases, leaving 13 bases between them. CDR3 protein: CASSVRTAAYEQYF. The CDR3 DNA sequence: TGTGCCAGCAGTGTAAGGACAGCGGCCTACGAGCAGTACTTC.

The rearrangement uses TRBV30 and TRBJ2-2; D perhaps matches TRBD1 (6 bases). V lost 0 bases and J 0 bases, leaving 17 bases between the germline ends. There are 18 residues in the CDR3. Germline-derived CDR1 and CDR2 are GTSNPN and SVGIG (reference sequence). CDR3 sequence: CAWSVDLLGDTNTGELFF. The CDR3 DNA sequence: TGTGCCTGGAGTGTAGATTTACTCGGGGACACGAACACCGGGGAGCTGTTTTTT.

The chain's CDR3 is CASSRGFIYNSPLHF. The CDR3 DNA reads as TGTGCCAGCAGCCGTGGCTTCATCTATAATTCACCCCTCCACTTT. The gene calls are TRBV9 and TRBJ1-6, with D unclear. The germline CDR1 and CDR2 sequences are SGDLS and YYNGEE. The CDR3 spans 15 residues. With 4 bases removed from V and 3 bases from J, the gap between germline ends came to 11 bases. Using reference TRBV9 and TRBJ1-6 for the parts outside the CDR3, the full variable domain is DSGVTQTPKHLITATGQRVTLRCSPRSGDLSVYWYQQSLDQGLQFLIQYYNGEERAKGNILERFSAQQFPDLHSELNLSSLELGDSALYFCASSRGFIYNSPLHFGNGTRLTVT.

The chain carries TRBV9 and TRBJ2-7; D possibly corresponds to TRBD1 (5 bases). The CDR3 extends over 13 amino acids. CDR1 is SGDLS and CDR2 is YYNGEE in the germline V gene. V gave up 2 bases and J gave up 6 bases, with 12 bases separating them. The CDR3 sequence: CASSVGRDSEQYF. CDR3 coding DNA: TGTGCCAGCAGCGTGGGCAGGGATAGCGAGCAGTACTTC.

The chain carries TRBV19 and TRBJ2-5, with a tentative D call TRBD2 (5 bases). V dropped 5 bases and J dropped 4 bases, with 8 bases sitting between them. Germline CDR1 reads LNHDA; CDR2 reads SQIVND (reference sequence). The CDR3 totals 12 residues. The CDR3 nucleotides read TGTGCCAGTAGTCCGGGGATAGAGACCCAGTACTTC. Its translation is CASSPGIETQYF.

This clone has a handful of counts. The CDR3 reads CASSGSRTDTQYF. CDR3 bases: TGTGCCAGCAGCGGTTCCCGCACAGATACGCAGTATTTT. The chain is built from TRBV27 and TRBJ2-3, with D hard to call. V shed 6 bases and J shed 1 base, with 8 bases lying between them. The germline CDR1 and CDR2 sequences are MNHEY and SMNVEV (reference sequence). This CDR3 comprises 13 residues.

In DNA, the CDR3 is TGTGCCAGCAGCGGGACTGGGGGGATCCACTATGGCTACACCTTC. This gives the protein CASSGTGGIHYGYTF. This sequence joins TRBV9 and TRBJ1-2, with TRBD1 as a possible D gene (5 bases). V lost 3 bases, J lost 3 bases, and 15 bases lay in between. Germline V gene data show CDR1 as SGDLS and CDR2 as YYNGEE. The CDR3 runs to 15 residues.

This chain connects TRBV25-1 to TRBJ2-5, with a possible D match to TRBD2 (6 bases). Trimming removed 5 bases at V and 5 bases at J, with 9 bases between. The CDR3 loop spans 12 amino acids. Germline V gene data show CDR1 as MGHDK and CDR2 as SYGVNS. CDR3 bases: TGTGCCAGCAGTTCGCGGGGCGAGACCCAGTACTTC. It specifies CASSSRGETQYF.